This T cell receptor beta chain derives from a study of identical twins. Study-wide findings and caveats: Interpretation of the results relied on cross-sectional statistical analysis and not on following the same donors.

TCRdb reprocessed the 5' RACE reads via MiXCR and lists one record per CDR3 protein. The sample has around 1.7 million distinct CDR3 sequences, roughly a third seen once. Trimming left V 6 bases short and J 2 bases short, with 17 bases between. This CDR3 region has 16 residues. Germline CDR1 reads MNHGY; CDR2 reads SAAAGT. In this sample, this clonotype turned up a few times. Antigen unknown. The sample taken for sequencing was cord blood. This TCR derives from a newborn girl in good health. This chain joins TRBV6-8 and TRBJ2-1; D is possibly TRBD1 (5 bases). CDR3 in DNA: TGTGCCAGCAGCTCCGACAGACCTTTAACCTACAATGAGCAGTTCTTC. This translates into CASSSDRPLTYNEQFF.